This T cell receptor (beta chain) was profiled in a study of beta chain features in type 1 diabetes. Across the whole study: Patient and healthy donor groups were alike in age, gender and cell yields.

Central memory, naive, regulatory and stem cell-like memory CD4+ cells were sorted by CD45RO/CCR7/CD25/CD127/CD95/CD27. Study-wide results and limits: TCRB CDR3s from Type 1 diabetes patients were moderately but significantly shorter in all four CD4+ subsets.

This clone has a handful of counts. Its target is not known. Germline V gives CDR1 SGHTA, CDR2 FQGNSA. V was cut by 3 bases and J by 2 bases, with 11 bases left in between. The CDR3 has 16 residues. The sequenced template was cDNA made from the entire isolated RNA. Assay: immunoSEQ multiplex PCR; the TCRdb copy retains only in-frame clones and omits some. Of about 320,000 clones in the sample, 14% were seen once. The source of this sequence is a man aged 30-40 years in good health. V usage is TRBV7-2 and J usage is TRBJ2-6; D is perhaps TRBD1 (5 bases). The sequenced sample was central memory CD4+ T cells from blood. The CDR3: CASSLMTVPGANVLTF. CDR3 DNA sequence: TGTGCCAGCAGCTTGATGACAGTGCCTGGGGCCAACGTCCTGACTTTC. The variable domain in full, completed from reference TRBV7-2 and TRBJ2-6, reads GAGVSQSPSNKVTEKGKDVELRCDPISGHTALYWYRQSLGQGLEFLIYFQGNSAPDKSGLPSDRFSAERTGGSVSTLTIQRTQQEDSAVYLCASSLMTVPGANVLTFGAGSRLTVL.